This TCR beta chain derives from a study of blood T cell repertoires in COVID-19. The CDR3 extends over 15 amino acids. Germline CDR1 is SGHNT and CDR2 is YENEEA. The V and J ends lost 3 bases and 0 bases respectively, with 10 bases between them. Per the authors' pipeline: Counts of nucleated cells, estimated from reference gene primer amplification, were obtained. Sequencing used immunoSEQ multiplex PCR; TCRdb keeps in-frame clones, though not all of them. That table furnishes V, J and clone size, whereas the DNA furnished D and trimming. The table records some 220,000 clones, around 84% of them present only once.

This chain joins TRBV11-3 and TRBJ2-3; D is perhaps TRBD2 (6 bases). The sequenced material came from peripheral blood. This TCR derives from a woman older than 75 with active or convalescent COVID-19. In nucleotides, the CDR3 is TGTGCCAGCAGCTTTATGGGGACTAGCACAGATACGCAGTATTTT. It is translated as CASSFMGTSTDTQYF.